Below are 23 T cell receptor beta chains sequenced from a single sample in a study of T cells after yellow fever vaccination. A single record per CDR3 protein comes from TCRdb applying MiXCR to the 5' RACE reads. This table has 200,000 to 250,000 distinct CDR3 sequences, approximately 3.3% appearing once. Sequencing used CD4+ T cells sorted from PBMCs, obtained 10 days after the yellow fever booster vaccination. These receptors were obtained from a man aged 18 to 35 who received the YFV17D yellow fever vaccine.

This clonotype showed up just a few times. The rearrangement links TRBV24-1 to TRBJ1-2, with TRBD1 as a possible D gene (6 bases). V was shortened by 6 bases and J by 4 bases, with 14 bases between the two germline ends. The CDR3 sequence is 14 residues long. CDR1 is KGHDR, CDR2 SFDVKD, per germline. In DNA, the CDR3 is TGTGCCACCAGTCTCTCGACAGGAGCCTATGGCTACACCTTC. Translated, it gives CATSLSTGAYGYTF.

This clonotype was picked up a small number of times. The chain combines TRBV5-6 with TRBJ1-4, with no clear D. The germline V gene encodes CDR1 SGHDT and CDR2 YYEEEE. V was cut by 4 bases and J by 0 bases, with 10 bases left in between. CDR3 length: 15 residues. The CDR3 sequence is CASSAEGATNEKLFF. The CDR3 DNA reads as TGTGCCAGCAGCGCCGAGGGTGCAACTAATGAAAAACTGTTTTTT.

This clonotype appeared a few times. The CDR3 spells CASKYRAYYNSPLHF. In DNA form, the CDR3 reads TGTGCCAGCAAATACAGGGCATACTATAATTCACCCCTCCACTTT. The chain couples TRBV12-3 or TRBV12-4 to TRBJ1-6; D might be TRBD1 (6 bases). There are 15 residues in the CDR3. V was clipped by 7 bases and J by 3 bases, with 13 bases between them.

The chain employs TRBV12-3 or TRBV12-4 and TRBJ2-5, with 7 positions matching TRBD1. Trimming cost V 5 bases and J 0 bases; bases outside gene matches: 6. The CDR3 totals 15 residues. In DNA form, the CDR3 reads TGTGCCAGCAGTCCGGGACAGAATTACCAAGAGACCCAGTACTTC. Encoded protein: CASSPGQNYQETQYF.

This clonotype was observed at least ten times. V and J are TRBV12-3 or TRBV12-4 and TRBJ2-3; D possibly corresponds to TRBD1 (5 bases). V was clipped by 2 bases and J by 4 bases, with 10 bases between them. This CDR3 region has 14 residues. The CDR3 loop is CASSLSGHSDTQYF. The CDR3 region has the DNA TGTGCCAGCAGTTTAAGTGGACACTCAGATACGCAGTATTTT.

This clonotype showed up just a few times. The J gene is TRBJ2-3, the V gene TRBV5-4; TRBD1 is a possible D gene (5 bases). V was shortened by 1 base and J by 0 bases, with 15 bases between the two germline ends. The CDR3 spans 17 residues. In germline, CDR1 is SGHNT, CDR2 YYREEE (reference sequence). This CDR3 reads CASSLTRQTISTDTQYF. In DNA, the CDR3 is TGTGCCAGCAGCTTGACCCGACAGACCATTAGCACAGATACGCAGTATTTT.

In this sample, this clonotype turned up a few times. The V and J genes are TRBV3-1 and TRBJ1-2, with D unresolved. The CDR3 is made up of 13 amino acids. Germline CDR1 reads LGHDT; CDR2 reads YNNKEL (reference sequence). Trimming pared 4 bases from V and 1 base from J, leaving 7 bases between. CDR3 residues: CASSLSSNYGYTF. The CDR3 nucleotides read TGTGCCAGCAGCCTCAGTAGTAACTATGGCTACACCTTC.

Only a few counts were recorded for this clonotype. The CDR3 DNA reads as TGTGCCAGCAGCCAGGCCCCCGGTGGGCCCCAGCATTTT. It is translated as CASSQAPGGPQHF. The rearrangement joins TRBV7-6 to TRBJ1-5; D unresolved. V lost 5 bases and J 9 bases, leaving 14 bases between the germline ends. The CDR3 is made up of 13 amino acids. Germline-derived CDR1 and CDR2 are SGHVS and FNYEAQ.

This clonotype has a handful of counts. The chain is built from TRBV7-2 and TRBJ2-5; D not certain. The CDR3 is 14 residues long. CDR1 SGHTA and CDR2 FQGNSA come from the germline V gene. Trimming shortened V by 3 bases and J by 8 bases, and 16 bases separated the two germline ends. The CDR3 DNA reads TGTGCCAGCAGCTTCCGGACGGATGGAGATACCCAGTACTTC. Translation: CASSFRTDGDTQYF.

This clonotype was seen ten or more times. This sequence joins TRBV24-1 and TRBJ1-1; possibly TRBD1 for D (5 bases). V lost 7 bases and J 4 bases, leaving 12 bases between the germline ends. Germline V lookup: CDR1 KGHDR, CDR2 SFDVKD. CDR3 length equals 13 residues. Here the CDR3 DNA reads TGTGCCACCAGAGCAGGGTCGGCCACTGAAGCTTTCTTT. Translated, it gives CATRAGSATEAFF.

This clonotype was picked up a small number of times. CDR3 sequence reads: CASSLRSSTGELFF. The CDR3 bases are TGCGCCAGCAGCTTGAGATCTTCTACCGGGGAGCTGTTTTTT. The rearrangement uses TRBV5-1 and TRBJ2-2, with D unclear. CDR1 is SGHRS, CDR2 YFSETQ, per germline. The V end was cut by 1 base, the J end by 5 bases, with 9 bases between. CDR3 length equals 14 residues.

At least ten counts were recorded for this clonotype. The chain has TRBV7-8 and TRBJ1-1; D ambiguous. This CDR3 has 13 residues. Trimming cost V 5 bases and J 6 bases, with 13 bases left between them. Germline lookup yields CDR1 SGHVS and CDR2 FQNEAQ. The CDR3 loop is CASSLYQHAEAFF. The CDR3 DNA follows: TGTGCCAGCAGCCTTTACCAGCACGCTGAAGCTTTCTTT.

This clonotype was recorded many times. The rearrangement uses TRBV20-1 and TRBJ1-3; D is uncertain. This CDR3 spans 14 amino acids. In germline, CDR1 is DFQATT, CDR2 SNEGSKA (reference sequence). Trimming left V 5 bases short and J 0 bases short, with 11 bases between. The CDR3 loop is CSAPDSVSGNTIYF. As DNA, the CDR3 is TGCAGTGCTCCGGATTCCGTCTCTGGAAACACCATATATTTT.

This clonotype was counted ten times or more. This sequence joins TRBV12-3 or TRBV12-4 and TRBJ2-2; 14 positions agree with TRBD2. This CDR3 is built from 18 residues. V shed 4 bases and J 2 bases; nucleotides not matched to a gene: 6. The CDR3 bases are TGTGCCAGCAGTTCCGGACTAGCGGGGGGCCGTAACACCGGGGAGCTGTTTTTT. This gives the protein CASSSGLAGGRNTGELFF.

This clonotype appeared many times. The chain couples TRBV14 to TRBJ2-1, with 7 positions matching TRBD1. Germline V gene sequence: CDR1 SGHDN, CDR2 FVKESK. The CDR3 totals 13 residues. V lost 3 bases, J lost 8 bases, and 4 bases stayed unmatched. CDR3 residues: CASSQWQGDEQFF. The CDR3 DNA reads TGTGCCAGCAGCCAGTGGCAGGGGGATGAGCAGTTCTTC.

This clonotype was seen at least ten times. The V gene is TRBV5-1, the J gene TRBJ2-2, with a weak D call TRBD2 (7 bases). Trimming removed 0 bases from V and 4 bases from J, with 13 bases in between. This CDR3 contains 16 residues. Per the germline V gene, CDR1 is SGHRS and CDR2 is YFSETQ. CDR3 sequence reads: CASSLAGGASTGELFF. CDR3 nucleotides: TGCGCCAGCAGCTTGGCGGGGGGCGCGAGCACCGGGGAGCTGTTTTTT.

The chain links TRBV6-5 to TRBJ2-7; possibly TRBD2 for D (5 bases). Germline V lookup: CDR1 MNHEY, CDR2 SVGAGI. The CDR3 consists of 13 residues. V was pared by 8 bases and J by 3 bases, with 14 bases between. Here the CDR3 reads CASHKRENYEQYF. In DNA, the CDR3 is TGTGCCAGCCATAAGAGGGAGAACTACGAGCAGTACTTC.

The chain employs TRBV3-1 and TRBJ2-1; D uncertain. Trimming pared 3 bases from V and 6 bases from J, leaving 15 bases between. The CDR3 loop spans 15 amino acids. Germline V gives CDR1 LGHDT, CDR2 YNNKEL (reference sequence). The CDR3 protein is CASSQTPDSINEQFF. The CDR3 DNA sequence: TGTGCCAGCAGCCAGACCCCCGACTCAATCAATGAGCAGTTCTTC.

The genes are TRBV20-1 and TRBJ1-1; D is undetermined. Germline V gene data show CDR1 as DFQATT and CDR2 as SNEGSKA (reference sequence). Trimming removed 3 bases from V and 6 bases from J, with 11 bases in between. CDR3 length: 12 residues. This CDR3 is CSASRQASEAFF. For the CDR3, the DNA is TGCAGTGCTAGTAGGCAGGCGTCTGAAGCTTTCTTT.

This clonotype was found a few times. V usage is TRBV24-1 and J usage is TRBJ1-2; no clear D. The CDR3 contains 12 residues. CDR1 and CDR2 (germline): KGHDR, SFDVKD. Trimming took 4 bases from V and 1 from J, leaving 3 bases between them. The CDR3 loop reads CATSEDNYGYTF. The CDR3 DNA is TGTGCCACCAGTGAGGATAACTATGGCTACACCTTC.

This clonotype was seen more than once but under ten times. V gene TRBV7-9 combines with J gene TRBJ2-5, with 10 bases aligning to TRBD1. The ends lost 1 base at V and 3 bases at J; junction bases unmatched: 5. Looked up from germline, CDR1 is SEHNR and CDR2 is FQNEAQ (reference sequence). The CDR3 totals 16 residues. CDR3 region: CASSLVVGQGKETQYF. The CDR3 nucleotides read TGTGCCAGCAGCTTAGTAGTGGGACAGGGGAAAGAGACCCAGTACTTC.

This clonotype appeared many times. The chain is built from TRBV7-9 and TRBJ1-4; D is possibly TRBD1 (6 bases). This CDR3 comprises 15 residues. From germline, CDR1 is SEHNR and CDR2 FQNEAQ (reference sequence). Trimming removed 3 bases from V and 6 bases from J, with 14 bases in between. CDR3 bases: TGTGCCAGCAGCTTGGGAGGACAGCGTTATGAAAAACTGTTTTTT. Its translation is CASSLGGQRYEKLFF.

For this clonotype: This may come from a read error, since a much larger clone is one base off. Given the absence of the conserved phenylalanine or tryptophan at the CDR3 end, a read error is likely. The chain links TRBV4-1 to TRBJ1-1; D remains unclear. The CDR3 consists of 14 residues. Germline loops: CDR1 MGHRA, CDR2 YSYEKL. V was cut by 8 bases and J by 2 bases, with 15 bases left in between. Written as DNA, the CDR3 is TGCGCCAGCCGCGGCCTACTCCTCAACACTGAAGCTTTCTCT. Translating gives CASRGLLLNTEAFS.